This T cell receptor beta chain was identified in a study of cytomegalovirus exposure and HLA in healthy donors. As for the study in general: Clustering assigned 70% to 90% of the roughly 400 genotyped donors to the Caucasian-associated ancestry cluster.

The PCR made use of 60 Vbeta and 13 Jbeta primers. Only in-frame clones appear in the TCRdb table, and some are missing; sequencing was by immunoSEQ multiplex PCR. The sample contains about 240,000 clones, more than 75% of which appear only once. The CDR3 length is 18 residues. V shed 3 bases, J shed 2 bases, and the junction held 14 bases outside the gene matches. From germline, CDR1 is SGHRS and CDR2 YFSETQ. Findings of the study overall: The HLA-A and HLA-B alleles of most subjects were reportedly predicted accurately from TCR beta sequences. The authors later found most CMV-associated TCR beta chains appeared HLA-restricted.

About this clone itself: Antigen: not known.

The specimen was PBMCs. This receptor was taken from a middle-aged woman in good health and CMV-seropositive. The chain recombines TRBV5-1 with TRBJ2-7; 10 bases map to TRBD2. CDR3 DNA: TGCGCCAGCAGCTCGAGACCTATAGCGGGAGGAATACCCTACGAGCAGTACTTC. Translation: CASSSRPIAGGIPYEQYF.